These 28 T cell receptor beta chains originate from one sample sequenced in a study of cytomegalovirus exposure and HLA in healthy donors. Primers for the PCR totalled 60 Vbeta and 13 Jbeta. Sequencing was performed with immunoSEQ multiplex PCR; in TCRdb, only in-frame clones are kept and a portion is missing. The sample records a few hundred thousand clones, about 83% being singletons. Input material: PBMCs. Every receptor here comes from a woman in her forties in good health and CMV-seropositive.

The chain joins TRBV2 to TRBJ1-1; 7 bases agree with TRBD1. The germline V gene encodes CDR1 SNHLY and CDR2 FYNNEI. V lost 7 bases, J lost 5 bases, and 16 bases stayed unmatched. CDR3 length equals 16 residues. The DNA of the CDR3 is TGTGCCAGCACACAGGAAAACTACAGGGGAGGAACTGAAGCTTTCTTT. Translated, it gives CASTQENYRGGTEAFF. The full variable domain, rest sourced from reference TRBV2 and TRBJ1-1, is EPEVTQTPSHQVTQMGQEVILRCVPISNHLYFYWYRQILGQKVEFLVSFYNNEISEKSEIFDDQFSVERPDGSNFTLKIRSTKLEDSAMYFCASTQENYRGGTEAFFGQGTRLTVV.

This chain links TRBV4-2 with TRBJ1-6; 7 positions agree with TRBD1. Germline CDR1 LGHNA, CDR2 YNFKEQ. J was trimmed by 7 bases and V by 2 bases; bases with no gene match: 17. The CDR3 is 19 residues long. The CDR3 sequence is CASSQMYGSRDRSNSPLHF. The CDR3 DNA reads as TGTGCCAGCAGCCAAATGTACGGTAGCCGGGACAGATCCAATTCACCCCTCCACTTT.

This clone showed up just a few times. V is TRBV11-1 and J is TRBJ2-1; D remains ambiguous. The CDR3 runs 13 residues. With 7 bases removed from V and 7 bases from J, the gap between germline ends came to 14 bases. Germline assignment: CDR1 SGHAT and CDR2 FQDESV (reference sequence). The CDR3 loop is CASTTSSRNEQFF. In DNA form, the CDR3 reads TGTGCCAGCACCACGTCATCGAGGAATGAGCAGTTCTTC.

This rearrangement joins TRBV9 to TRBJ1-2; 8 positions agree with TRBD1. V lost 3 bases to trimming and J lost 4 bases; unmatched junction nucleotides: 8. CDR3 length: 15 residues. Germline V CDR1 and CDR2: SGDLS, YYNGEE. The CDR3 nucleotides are TGTGCCAGCAGCGCGTACAGGGGGAGTCCCTATGGCTACACCTTC. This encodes CASSAYRGSPYGYTF. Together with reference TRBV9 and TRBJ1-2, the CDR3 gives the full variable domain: DSGVTQTPKHLITATGQRVTLRCSPRSGDLSVYWYQQSLDQGLQFLIQYYNGEERAKGNILERFSAQQFPDLHSELNLSSLELGDSALYFCASSAYRGSPYGYTFGSGTRLTVV.

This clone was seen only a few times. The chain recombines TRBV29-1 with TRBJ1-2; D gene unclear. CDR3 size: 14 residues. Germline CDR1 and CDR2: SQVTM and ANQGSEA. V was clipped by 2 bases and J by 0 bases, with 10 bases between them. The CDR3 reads CSVERREANYGYTF. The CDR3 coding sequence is TGCAGCGTTGAACGAAGGGAGGCTAACTATGGCTACACCTTC.

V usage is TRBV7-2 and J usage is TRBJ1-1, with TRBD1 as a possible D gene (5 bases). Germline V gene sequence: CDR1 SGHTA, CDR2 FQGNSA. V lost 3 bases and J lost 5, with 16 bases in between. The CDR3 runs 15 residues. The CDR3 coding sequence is TGTGCCAGCAGCTTTAAGGGATCAGGGCGGACTGAAGCTTTCTTT. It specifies CASSFKGSGRTEAFF.

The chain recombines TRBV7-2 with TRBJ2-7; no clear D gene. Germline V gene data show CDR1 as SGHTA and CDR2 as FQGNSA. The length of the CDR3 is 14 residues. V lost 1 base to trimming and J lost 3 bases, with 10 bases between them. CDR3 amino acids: CASSLEDAYYEQYF. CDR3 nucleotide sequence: TGTGCCAGCAGCTTAGAAGATGCCTACTACGAGCAGTACTTC.

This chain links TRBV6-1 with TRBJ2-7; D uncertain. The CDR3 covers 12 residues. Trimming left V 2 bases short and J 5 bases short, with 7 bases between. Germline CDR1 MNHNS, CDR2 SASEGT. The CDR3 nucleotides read TGTGCCAGCAGTGAAACAACAAACGAGCAGTACTTC. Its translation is CASSETTNEQYF.

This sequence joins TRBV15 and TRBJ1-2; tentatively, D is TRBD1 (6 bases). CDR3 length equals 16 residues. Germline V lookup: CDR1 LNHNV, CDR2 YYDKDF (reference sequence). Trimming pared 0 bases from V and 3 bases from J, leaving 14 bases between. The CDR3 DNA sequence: TGTGCCACCAGCAGAGATTTGGCGACAGGTGACTATGGCTACACCTTC. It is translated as CATSRDLATGDYGYTF.

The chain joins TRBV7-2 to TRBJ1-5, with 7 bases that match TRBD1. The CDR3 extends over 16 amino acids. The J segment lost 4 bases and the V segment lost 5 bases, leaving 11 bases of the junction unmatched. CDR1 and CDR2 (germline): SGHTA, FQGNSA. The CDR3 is CASSLDRARGNQPQHF. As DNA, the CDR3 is TGTGCCAGCAGCCTCGACAGGGCCCGGGGGAATCAGCCCCAGCATTTT.

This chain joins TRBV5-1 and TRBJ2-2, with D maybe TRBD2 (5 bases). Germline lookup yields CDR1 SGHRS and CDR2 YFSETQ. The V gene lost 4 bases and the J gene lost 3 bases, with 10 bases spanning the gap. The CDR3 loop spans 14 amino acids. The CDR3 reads CASSPPRDTGELFF. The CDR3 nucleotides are TGCGCCAGCAGCCCACCGAGGGACACCGGGGAGCTGTTTTTT.

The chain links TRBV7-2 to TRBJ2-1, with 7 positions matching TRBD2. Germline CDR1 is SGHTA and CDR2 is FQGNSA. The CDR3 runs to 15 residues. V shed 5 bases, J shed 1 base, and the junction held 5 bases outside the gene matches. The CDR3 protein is CASSPKGGSYNEQFF. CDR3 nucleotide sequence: TGTGCCAGCAGCCCAAAGGGAGGGTCCTACAATGAGCAGTTCTTC.

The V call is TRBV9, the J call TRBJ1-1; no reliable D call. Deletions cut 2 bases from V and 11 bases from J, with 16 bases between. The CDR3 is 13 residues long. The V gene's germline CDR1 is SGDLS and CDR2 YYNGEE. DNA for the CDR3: TGTGCCAGCAGCGTCTACCCGTCTACGGGTGCTTTCTTT. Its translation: CASSVYPSTGAFF.

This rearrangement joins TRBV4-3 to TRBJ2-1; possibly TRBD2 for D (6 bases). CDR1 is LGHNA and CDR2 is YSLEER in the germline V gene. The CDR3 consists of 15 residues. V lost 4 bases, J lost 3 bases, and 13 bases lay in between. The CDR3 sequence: CASSPDEAGYNEQFF. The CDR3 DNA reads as TGCGCCAGCAGCCCGGACGAAGCGGGCTACAATGAGCAGTTCTTC.

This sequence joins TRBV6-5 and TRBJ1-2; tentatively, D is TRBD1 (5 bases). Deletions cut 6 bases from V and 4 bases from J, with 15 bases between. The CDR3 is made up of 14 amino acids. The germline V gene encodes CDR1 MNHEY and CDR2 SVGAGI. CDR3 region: CASSRRQQFYGYTF. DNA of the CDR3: TGTGCCAGCAGCCGACGACAGCAATTCTATGGCTACACCTTC.

DNA for the CDR3: TGTGCCAGCAGCCAAGCCTCGGAGTACGAGCAGTACTTC. This translates into CASSQASEYEQYF. The genes are TRBV14 and TRBJ2-7, with D hard to call. Germline CDR1 SGHDN, CDR2 FVKESK. The V end lost 1 base, the J end lost 4 bases, and 8 bases lay between the germline ends. The length of the CDR3 is 13 residues.

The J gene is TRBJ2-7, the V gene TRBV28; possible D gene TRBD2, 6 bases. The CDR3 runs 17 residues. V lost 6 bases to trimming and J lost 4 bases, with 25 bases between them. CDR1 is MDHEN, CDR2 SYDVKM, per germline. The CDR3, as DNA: TGTGCCAGCAGCCATGACCTAGCGCGGCTAATTTCGTACGAGCAGTACTTC. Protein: CASSHDLARLISYEQYF.

CDR3 DNA: TGTGCCAGCAGGTCTCTTGGGCGTGTGGTGGGAGCTTTCTTT. Translated: CASRSLGRVVGAFF. This chain links TRBV27 with TRBJ1-1; no reliable D call. Per the germline V gene, CDR1 is MNHEY and CDR2 is SMNVEV (reference sequence). This CDR3 has 14 residues. Deletions cut 6 bases from V and 10 bases from J, with 21 bases between.

The CDR3 DNA reads TGTGCCGGGACCGGGACAGGGTTGAAGCCCCAGCATTTT. This codes for CAGTGTGLKPQHF. The chain combines TRBV2 with TRBJ1-5, with 9 bases that match TRBD1. Looked up from germline, CDR1 is SNHLY and CDR2 is FYNNEI. The CDR3 is 13 amino acids. The ends lost 11 bases at V and 8 bases at J; junction bases unmatched: 10. Filled out from reference TRBV2 and TRBJ1-5, the complete variable domain reads EPEVTQTPSHQVTQMGQEVILRCVPISNHLYFYWYRQILGQKVEFLVSFYNNEISEKSEIFDDQFSVERPDGSNFTLKIRSTKLEDSAMYFCAGTGTGLKPQHFGDGTRLSIL.

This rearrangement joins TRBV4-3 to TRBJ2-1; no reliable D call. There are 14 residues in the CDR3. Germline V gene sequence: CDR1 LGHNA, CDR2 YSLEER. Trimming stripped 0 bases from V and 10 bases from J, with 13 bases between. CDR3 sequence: CASSQDRSAGEQFF. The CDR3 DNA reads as TGCGCCAGCAGCCAAGATCGCTCTGCCGGGGAGCAGTTCTTC.

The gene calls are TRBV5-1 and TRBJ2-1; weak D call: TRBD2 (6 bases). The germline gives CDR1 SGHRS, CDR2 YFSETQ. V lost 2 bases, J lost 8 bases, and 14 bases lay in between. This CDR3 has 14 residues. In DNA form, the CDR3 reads TGCGCCAGCAGCTTTCTGGAGGGCCGGTATGAGCAGTTCTTC. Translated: CASSFLEGRYEQFF. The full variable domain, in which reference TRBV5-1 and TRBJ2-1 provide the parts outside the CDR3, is KAGVTQTPRYLIKTRGQQVTLSCSPISGHRSVSWYQQTPGQGLQFLFEYFSETQRNKGNFPGRFSGRQFSNSRSEMNVSTLELGDSALYLCASSFLEGRYEQFFGPGTRLTVL.

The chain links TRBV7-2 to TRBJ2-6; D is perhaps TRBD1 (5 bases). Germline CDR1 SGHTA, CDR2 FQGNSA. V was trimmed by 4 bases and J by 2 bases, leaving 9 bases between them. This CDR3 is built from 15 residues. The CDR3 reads CASSYQGTGANVLTF. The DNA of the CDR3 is TGTGCCAGCAGCTATCAGGGTACTGGGGCCAACGTCCTGACTTTC.

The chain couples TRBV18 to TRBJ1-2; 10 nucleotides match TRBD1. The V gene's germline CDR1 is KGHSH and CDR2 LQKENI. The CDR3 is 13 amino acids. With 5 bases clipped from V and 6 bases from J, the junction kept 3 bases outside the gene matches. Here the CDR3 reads CASSSGQGDGYTF. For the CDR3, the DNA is TGTGCCAGCTCATCCGGACAGGGGGATGGCTACACCTTC.

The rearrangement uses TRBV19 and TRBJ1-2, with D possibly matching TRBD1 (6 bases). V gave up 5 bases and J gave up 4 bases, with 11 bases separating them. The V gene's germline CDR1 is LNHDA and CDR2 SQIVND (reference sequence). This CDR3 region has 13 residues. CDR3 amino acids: CASSPWDTYGYTF. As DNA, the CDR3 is TGTGCCAGTAGTCCTTGGGACACCTATGGCTACACCTTC.

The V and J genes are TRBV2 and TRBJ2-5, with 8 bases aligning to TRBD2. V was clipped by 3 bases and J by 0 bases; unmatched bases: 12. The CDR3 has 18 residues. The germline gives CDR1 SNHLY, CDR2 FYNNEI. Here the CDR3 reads CASSDPGGAGKNQETQYF. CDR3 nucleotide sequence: TGTGCCAGCAGTGACCCGGGGGGGGCGGGAAAGAACCAAGAGACCCAGTACTTC. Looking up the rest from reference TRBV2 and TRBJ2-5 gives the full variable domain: EPEVTQTPSHQVTQMGQEVILRCVPISNHLYFYWYRQILGQKVEFLVSFYNNEISEKSEIFDDQFSVERPDGSNFTLKIRSTKLEDSAMYFCASSDPGGAGKNQETQYFGPGTRLLVL.

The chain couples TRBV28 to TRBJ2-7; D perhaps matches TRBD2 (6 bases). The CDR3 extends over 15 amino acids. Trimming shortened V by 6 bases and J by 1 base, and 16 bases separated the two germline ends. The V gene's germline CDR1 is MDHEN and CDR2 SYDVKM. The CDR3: CASSPGDWVSYEQYF. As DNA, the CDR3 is TGTGCCAGCAGCCCCGGGGACTGGGTTTCCTACGAGCAGTACTTC.

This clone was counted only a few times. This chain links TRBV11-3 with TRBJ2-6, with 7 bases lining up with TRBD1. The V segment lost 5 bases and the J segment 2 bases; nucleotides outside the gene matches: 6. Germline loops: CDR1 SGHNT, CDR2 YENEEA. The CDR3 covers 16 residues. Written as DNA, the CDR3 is TGTGCCAGCAGCCAGACCAGGGGGACTGGGGCCAACGTCCTGACTTTC. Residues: CASSQTRGTGANVLTF.

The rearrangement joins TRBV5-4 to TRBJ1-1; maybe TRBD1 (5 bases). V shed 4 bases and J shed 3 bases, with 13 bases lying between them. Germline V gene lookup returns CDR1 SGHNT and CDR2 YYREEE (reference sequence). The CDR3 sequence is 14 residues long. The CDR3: CASSHRDSYTEAFF. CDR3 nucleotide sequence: TGTGCCAGCAGCCACCGAGACAGTTACACTGAAGCTTTCTTT.